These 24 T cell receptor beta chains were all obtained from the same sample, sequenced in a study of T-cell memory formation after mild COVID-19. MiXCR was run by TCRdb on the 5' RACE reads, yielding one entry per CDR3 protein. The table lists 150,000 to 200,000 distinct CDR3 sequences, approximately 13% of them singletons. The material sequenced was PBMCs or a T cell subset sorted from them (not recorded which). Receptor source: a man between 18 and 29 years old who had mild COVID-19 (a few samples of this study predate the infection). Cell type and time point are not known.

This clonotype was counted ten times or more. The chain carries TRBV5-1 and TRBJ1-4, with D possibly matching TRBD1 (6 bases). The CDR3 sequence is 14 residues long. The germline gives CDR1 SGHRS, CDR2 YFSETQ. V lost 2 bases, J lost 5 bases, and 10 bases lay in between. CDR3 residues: CASSFGQRNEKLFF. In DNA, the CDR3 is TGCGCCAGCAGCTTCGGACAGCGAAATGAAAAACTGTTTTTT.

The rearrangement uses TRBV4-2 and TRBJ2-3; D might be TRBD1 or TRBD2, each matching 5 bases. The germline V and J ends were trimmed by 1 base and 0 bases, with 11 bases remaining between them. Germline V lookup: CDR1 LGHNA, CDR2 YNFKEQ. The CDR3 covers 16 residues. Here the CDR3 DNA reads TGTGCCAGCAGCCAAGTAGGGGAGCCTAGCACAGATACGCAGTATTTT. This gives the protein CASSQVGEPSTDTQYF.

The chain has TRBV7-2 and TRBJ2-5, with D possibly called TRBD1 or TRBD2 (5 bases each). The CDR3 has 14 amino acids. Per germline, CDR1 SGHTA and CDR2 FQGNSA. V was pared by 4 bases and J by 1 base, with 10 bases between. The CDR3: CASSSQGAQETQYF. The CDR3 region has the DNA TGTGCCAGCAGCTCCCAGGGAGCCCAAGAGACCCAGTACTTC.

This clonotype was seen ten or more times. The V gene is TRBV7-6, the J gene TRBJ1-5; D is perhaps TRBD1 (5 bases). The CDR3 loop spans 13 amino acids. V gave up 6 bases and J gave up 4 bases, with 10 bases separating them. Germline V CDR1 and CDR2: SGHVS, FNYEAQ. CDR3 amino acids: CASSSDRNQPQHF. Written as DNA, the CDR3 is TGTGCCAGCAGTTCCGACAGAAATCAGCCCCAGCATTTT.

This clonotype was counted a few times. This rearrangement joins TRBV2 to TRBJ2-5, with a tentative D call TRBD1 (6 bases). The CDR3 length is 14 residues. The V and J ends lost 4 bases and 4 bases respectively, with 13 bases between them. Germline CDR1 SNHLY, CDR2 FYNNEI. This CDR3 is CASSGRTARETQYF. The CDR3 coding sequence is TGTGCCAGCAGTGGACGGACAGCTCGAGAGACCCAGTACTTC. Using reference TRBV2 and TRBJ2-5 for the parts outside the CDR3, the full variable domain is EPEVTQTPSHQVTQMGQEVILRCVPISNHLYFYWYRQILGQKVEFLVSFYNNEISEKSEIFDDQFSVERPDGSNFTLKIRSTKLEDSAMYFCASSGRTARETQYFGPGTRLLVL.

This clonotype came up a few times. CDR3 bases: TGCGCCAGCAGCTTGGAGCGGGGGAAGGCTGAAGCTTTCTTT. Translated, it gives CASSLERGKAEAFF. J is TRBJ1-1 and V is TRBV5-1; weak D call: TRBD1 (5 bases). The length of the CDR3 is 14 residues. V dropped 0 bases and J dropped 6 bases, with 12 bases sitting between them. CDR1 SGHRS and CDR2 YFSETQ come from the germline V gene.

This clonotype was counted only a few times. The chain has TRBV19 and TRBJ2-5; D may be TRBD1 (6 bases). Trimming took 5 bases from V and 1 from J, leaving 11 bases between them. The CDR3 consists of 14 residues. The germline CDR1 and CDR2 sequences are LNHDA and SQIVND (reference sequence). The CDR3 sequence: CASSLRQAQETQYF. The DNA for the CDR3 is TGTGCCAGTAGTCTTCGACAGGCCCAAGAGACCCAGTACTTC.

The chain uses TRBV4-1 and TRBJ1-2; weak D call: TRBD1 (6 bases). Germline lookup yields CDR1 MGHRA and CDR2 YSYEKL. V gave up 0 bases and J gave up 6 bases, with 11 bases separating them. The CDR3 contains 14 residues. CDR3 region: CASSQDQGTHGYTF. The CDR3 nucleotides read TGCGCCAGCAGCCAAGATCAGGGGACCCATGGCTACACCTTC.

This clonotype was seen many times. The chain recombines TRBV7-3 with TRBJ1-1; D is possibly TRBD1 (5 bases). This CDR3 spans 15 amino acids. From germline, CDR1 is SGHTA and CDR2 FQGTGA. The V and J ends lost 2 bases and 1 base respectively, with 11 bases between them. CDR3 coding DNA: TGTGCCAGCAGCTTAGGTGGGGCGGGGAACACTGAAGCTTTCTTT. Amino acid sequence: CASSLGGAGNTEAFF. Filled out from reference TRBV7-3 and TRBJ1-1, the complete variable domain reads GAGVSQTPSNKVTEKGKYVELRCDPISGHTALYWYRQSLGQGPEFLIYFQGTGAADDSGLPNDRFFAVRPEGSVSTLKIQRTERGDSAVYLCASSLGGAGNTEAFFGQGTRLTVV.

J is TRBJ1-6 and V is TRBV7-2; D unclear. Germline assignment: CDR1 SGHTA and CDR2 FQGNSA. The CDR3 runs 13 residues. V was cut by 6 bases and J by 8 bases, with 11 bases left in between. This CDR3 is CASRLRRDSPLHF. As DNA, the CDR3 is TGTGCCAGCAGACTTCGACGGGATTCACCCCTCCACTTT.

DNA for the CDR3: TGCAGCGTTGGCCCCATGGACAGGGGGGGAGATACGCAGTATTTT. Its protein product is CSVGPMDRGGDTQYF. The chain links TRBV29-1 to TRBJ2-3; TRBD1 matches 10 bases. Germline loops: CDR1 SQVTM, CDR2 ANQGSEA. This CDR3 has 15 residues. Trimming cost V 4 bases and J 5 bases; bases outside gene matches: 9.

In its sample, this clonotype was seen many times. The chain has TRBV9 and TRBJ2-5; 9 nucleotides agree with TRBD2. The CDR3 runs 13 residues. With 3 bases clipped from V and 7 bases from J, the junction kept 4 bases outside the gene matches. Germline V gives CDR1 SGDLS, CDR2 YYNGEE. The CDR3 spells CASSEGLAVTQYF. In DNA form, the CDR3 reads TGTGCCAGCAGCGAGGGACTAGCCGTGACCCAGTACTTC.

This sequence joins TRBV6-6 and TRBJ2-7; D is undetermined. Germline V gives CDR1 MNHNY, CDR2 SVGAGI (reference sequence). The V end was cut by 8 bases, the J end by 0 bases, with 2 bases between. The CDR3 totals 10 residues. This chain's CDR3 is CASGSYEQYF. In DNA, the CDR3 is TGTGCCAGCGGCTCCTACGAGCAGTACTTC.

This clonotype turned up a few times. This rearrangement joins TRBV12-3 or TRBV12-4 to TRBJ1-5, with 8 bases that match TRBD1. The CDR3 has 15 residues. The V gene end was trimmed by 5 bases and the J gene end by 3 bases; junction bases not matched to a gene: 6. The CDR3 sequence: CASSKGQVFNQPQHF. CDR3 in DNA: TGTGCCAGCAGTAAGGGACAGGTATTCAATCAGCCCCAGCATTTT.

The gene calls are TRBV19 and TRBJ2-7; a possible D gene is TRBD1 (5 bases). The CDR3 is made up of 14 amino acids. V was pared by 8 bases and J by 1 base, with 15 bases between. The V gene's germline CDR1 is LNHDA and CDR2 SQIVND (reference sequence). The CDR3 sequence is CASCAAGHSYEQYF. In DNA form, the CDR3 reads TGTGCCAGTTGTGCGGCAGGGCATTCCTACGAGCAGTACTTC.

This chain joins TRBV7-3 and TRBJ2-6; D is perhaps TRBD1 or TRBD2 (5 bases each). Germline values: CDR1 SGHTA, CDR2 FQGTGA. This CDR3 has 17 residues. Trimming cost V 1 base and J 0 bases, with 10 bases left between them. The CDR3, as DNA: TGTGCCAGCAGCTTAAGAGGGGCCCCCTCTGGGGCCAACGTCCTGACTTTC. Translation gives CASSLRGAPSGANVLTF.

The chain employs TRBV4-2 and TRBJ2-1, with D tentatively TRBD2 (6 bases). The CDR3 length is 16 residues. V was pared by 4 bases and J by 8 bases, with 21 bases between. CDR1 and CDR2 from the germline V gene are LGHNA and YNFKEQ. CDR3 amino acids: CASSRPGRSRADEQFF. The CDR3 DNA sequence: TGTGCCAGCAGCCGCCCGGGGAGGTCCCGCGCCGATGAGCAGTTCTTC.

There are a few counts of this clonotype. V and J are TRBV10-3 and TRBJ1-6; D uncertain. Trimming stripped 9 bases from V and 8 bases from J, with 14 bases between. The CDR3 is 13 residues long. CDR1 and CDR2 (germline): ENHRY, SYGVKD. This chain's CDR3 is CAMKALEDSPLHF. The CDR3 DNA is TGTGCCATGAAAGCCCTAGAGGATTCACCCCTCCACTTT.

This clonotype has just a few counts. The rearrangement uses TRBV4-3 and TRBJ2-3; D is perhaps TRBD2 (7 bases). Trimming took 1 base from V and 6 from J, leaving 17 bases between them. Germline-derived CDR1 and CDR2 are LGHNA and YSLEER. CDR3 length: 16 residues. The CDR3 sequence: CASSQGGGGPLDTQYF. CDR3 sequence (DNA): TGCGCCAGCAGCCAAGGAGGGGGGGGGCCCTTGGATACGCAGTATTTT.

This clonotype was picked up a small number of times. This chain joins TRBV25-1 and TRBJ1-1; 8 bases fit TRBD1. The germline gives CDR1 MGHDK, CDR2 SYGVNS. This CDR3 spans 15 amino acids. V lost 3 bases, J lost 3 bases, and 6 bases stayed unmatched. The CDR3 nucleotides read TGTGCCAGCAGTGACACCGGGACAGGAGACACTGAAGCTTTCTTT. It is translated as CASSDTGTGDTEAFF.

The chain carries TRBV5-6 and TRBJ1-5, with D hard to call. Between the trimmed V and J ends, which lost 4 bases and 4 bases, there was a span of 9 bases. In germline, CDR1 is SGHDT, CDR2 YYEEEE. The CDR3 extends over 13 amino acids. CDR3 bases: TGTGCCAGCAGCAGGCAGAGAAATCAGCCCCAGCATTTT. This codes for CASSRQRNQPQHF.

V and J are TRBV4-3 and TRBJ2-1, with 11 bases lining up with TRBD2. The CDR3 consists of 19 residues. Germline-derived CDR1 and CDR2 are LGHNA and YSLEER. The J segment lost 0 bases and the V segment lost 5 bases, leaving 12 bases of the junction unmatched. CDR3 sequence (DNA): TGCGCCAGCAGCGGTACTAGCGGGGGAACCCTTAGCTCCTACAATGAGCAGTTCTTC. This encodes CASSGTSGGTLSSYNEQFF.

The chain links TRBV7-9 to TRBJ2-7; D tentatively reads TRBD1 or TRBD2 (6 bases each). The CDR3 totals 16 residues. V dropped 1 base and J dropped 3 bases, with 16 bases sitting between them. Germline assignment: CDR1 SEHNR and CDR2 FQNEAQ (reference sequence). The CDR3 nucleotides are TGTGCCAGCAGCTTAGGTGGGGGGCTCTACAACTACGAGCAGTACTTC. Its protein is CASSLGGGLYNYEQYF.

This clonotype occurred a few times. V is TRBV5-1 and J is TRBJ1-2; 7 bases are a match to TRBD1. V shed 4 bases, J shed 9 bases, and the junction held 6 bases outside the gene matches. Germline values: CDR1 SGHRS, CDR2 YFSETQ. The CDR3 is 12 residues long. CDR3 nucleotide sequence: TGCGCCAGCAGCCCCGGGGACAGCCGCTACACCTTC. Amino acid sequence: CASSPGDSRYTF.